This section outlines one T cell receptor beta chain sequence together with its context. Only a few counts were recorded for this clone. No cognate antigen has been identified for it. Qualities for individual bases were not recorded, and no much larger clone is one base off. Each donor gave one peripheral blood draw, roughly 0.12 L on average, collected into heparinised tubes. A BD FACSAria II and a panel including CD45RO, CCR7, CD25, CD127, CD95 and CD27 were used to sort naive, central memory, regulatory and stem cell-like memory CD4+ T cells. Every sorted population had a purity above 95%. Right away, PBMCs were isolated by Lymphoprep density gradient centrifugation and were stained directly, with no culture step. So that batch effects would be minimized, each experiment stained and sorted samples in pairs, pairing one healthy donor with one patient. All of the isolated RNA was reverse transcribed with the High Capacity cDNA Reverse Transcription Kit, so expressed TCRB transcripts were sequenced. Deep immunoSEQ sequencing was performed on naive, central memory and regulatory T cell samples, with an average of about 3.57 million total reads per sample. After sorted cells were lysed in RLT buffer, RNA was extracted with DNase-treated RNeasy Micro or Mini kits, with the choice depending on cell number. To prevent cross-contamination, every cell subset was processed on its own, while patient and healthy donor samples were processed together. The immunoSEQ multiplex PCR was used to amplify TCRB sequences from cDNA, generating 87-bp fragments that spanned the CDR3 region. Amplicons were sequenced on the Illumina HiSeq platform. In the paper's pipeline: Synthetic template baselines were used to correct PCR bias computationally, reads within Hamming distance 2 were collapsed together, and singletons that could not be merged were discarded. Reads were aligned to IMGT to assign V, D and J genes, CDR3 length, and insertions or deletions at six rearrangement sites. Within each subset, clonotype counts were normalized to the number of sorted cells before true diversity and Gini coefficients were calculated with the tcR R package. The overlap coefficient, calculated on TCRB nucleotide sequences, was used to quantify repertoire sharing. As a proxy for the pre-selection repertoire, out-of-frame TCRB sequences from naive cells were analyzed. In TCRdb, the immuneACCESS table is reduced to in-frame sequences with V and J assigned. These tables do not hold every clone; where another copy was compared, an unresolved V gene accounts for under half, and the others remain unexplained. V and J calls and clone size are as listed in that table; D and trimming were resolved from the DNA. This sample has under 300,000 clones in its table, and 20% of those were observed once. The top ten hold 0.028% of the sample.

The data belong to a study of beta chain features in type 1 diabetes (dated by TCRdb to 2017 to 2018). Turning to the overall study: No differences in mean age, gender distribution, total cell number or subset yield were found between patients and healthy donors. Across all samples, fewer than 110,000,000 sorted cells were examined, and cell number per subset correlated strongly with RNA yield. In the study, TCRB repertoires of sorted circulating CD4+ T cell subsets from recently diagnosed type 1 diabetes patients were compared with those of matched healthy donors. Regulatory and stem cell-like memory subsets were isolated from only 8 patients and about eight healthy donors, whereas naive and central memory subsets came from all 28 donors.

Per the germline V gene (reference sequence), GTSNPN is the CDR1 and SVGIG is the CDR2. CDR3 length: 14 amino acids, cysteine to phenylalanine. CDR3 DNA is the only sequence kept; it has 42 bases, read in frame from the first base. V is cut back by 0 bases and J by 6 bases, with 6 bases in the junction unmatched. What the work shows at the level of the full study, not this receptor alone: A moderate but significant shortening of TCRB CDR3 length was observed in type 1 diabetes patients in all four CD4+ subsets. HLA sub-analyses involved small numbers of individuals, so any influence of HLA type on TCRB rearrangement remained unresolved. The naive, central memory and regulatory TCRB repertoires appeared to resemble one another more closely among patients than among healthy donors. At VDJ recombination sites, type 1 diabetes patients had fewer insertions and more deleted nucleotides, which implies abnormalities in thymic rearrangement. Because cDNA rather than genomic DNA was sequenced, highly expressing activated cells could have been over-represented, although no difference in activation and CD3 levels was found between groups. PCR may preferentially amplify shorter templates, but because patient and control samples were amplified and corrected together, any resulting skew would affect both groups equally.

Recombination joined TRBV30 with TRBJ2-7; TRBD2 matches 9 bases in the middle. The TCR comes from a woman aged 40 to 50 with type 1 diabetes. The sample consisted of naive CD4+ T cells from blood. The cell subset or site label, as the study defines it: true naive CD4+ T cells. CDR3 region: CAWSVRREGGEQYF. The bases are TGTGCCTGGAGTGTACGGCGGGAGGGCGGCGAGCAGTACTTC.